The 23 T cell receptor beta chains below all came from one sample that was sequenced in a study of T cells in Graves' hyperthyroidism and ophthalmopathy. RNA transcripts yielded amplified TCR beta CDR3 regions. The HTBI primer set was used in a first-round RT-PCR of the TCR CDR3. TCRdb processed the multiplex PCR reads anew with MiXCR; each CDR3 protein has one entry. The sample has fewer than 750,000 distinct CDR3 sequences, about half seen once; the top ten hold 7.5% to 8.5%. Source material: peripheral blood or thyroid tissue (not recorded which). The receptor set was obtained from a woman between 18 and 29 years old with Graves' hyperthyroidism.

This clonotype was detected ten times or more. The chain employs TRBV12-3 or TRBV12-4 and TRBJ1-5; 9 positions match TRBD1. The CDR3 extends over 16 amino acids. The V and J ends lost 2 bases and 7 bases, in that order; junction bases with no gene match: 9. This CDR3 reads CASSLMGQGREQPQHF. The CDR3 region has the DNA TGTGCCAGCAGTTTAATGGGACAGGGAAGGGAACAGCCCCAGCATTTT.

The chain combines TRBV6-4 with TRBJ1-1, with TRBD1 identical over 12 bases. Germline V CDR1 and CDR2: MRHNA, SNTAGT. The CDR3 runs 18 residues. The V segment lost 5 bases and the J segment 6 bases; nucleotides outside the gene matches: 16. This chain's CDR3 is CASSCGLRDRGLVAEAFF. The CDR3 DNA is TGTGCCAGCAGTTGCGGACTCCGGGACAGGGGGCTCGTCGCTGAAGCTTTCTTT.

This rearrangement joins TRBV20-1 to TRBJ2-5; TRBD2 aligns across 12 bases. CDR1 is DFQATT and CDR2 is SNEGSKA in the germline V gene (reference sequence). The CDR3 loop spans 14 amino acids. After removal of 6 bases from V and 4 bases from J, the junction contained 6 bases not matched to a gene. Written as DNA, the CDR3 is TGCAGTGCGTATCCTAGCGGGAGGGTAGAGACCCAGTACTTC. Translated, it gives CSAYPSGRVETQYF.

This clonotype has ten or more counts. The J gene is TRBJ1-1, the V gene TRBV25-1; 8 bases align to TRBD1. The CDR3 spans 16 residues. The trim removed 1 base at V and 5 bases at J, leaving 9 bases unmatched. In germline, CDR1 is MGHDK, CDR2 SYGVNS. The CDR3 DNA is TGTGCCAGCAGTGAATTAGACAGGGGAGGGGGAACTGAAGCTTTCTTT. Translated, it gives CASSELDRGGGTEAFF.

This clonotype has just a few counts. Because it lacks the conserved phenylalanine or tryptophan at the end, this CDR3 is likely a read error. The chain couples TRBV9 to TRBJ1-1; D uncertain. This CDR3 has 14 residues. Germline V gene data show CDR1 as SGDLS and CDR2 as YYNGEE. Trimming cost V 0 bases and J 2 bases, with 8 bases left between them. The CDR3 spells CASSVDILNTEAFL. In DNA, the CDR3 is TGTGCCAGCAGCGTAGATATCCTTAACACTGAAGCTTTCCTT.

In its sample, this clonotype was seen many times. The chain couples TRBV12-3 or TRBV12-4 to TRBJ1-6; no reliable D call. Between the trimmed V and J ends, which lost 6 bases and 4 bases, there was a span of 13 bases. This CDR3 is built from 15 residues. The CDR3 bases are TGTGCCAGCAGCCGATCTGTGACGTATAATTCACCCCTCCACTTT. It codes for CASSRSVTYNSPLHF.

Ten or more counts support this clonotype. The chain joins TRBV6-2 or TRBV6-3 to TRBJ2-2; D uncertain. The length of the CDR3 is 13 residues. V was cut by 1 base and J by 4 bases, with 4 bases left in between. The germline gives CDR1 MNHEY, CDR2 SVGEGT. CDR3 sequence (DNA): TGTGCCAGCAGTTACTTGGGCACCGGGGAGCTGTTTTTT. It codes for CASSYLGTGELFF.

With regard to this clonotype: At one end, the junction sequence differs from germline, possibly due to a read error. The chain recombines TRBV4-2 with TRBJ1-1; 9 nucleotides line up with TRBD1. Germline lookup yields CDR1 LGHNA and CDR2 YNFKEQ. This CDR3 is built from 12 residues. CDR3 DNA sequence: TGTGCCAGCAGCATACCGGGACAGGGATTACTATTT. This translates into CASSIPGQGLLF.

The chain joins TRBV6-1 to TRBJ1-5; D is unclear. V was trimmed by 11 bases and J by 4 bases, leaving 12 bases between them. Germline assignment: CDR1 MNHNS and CDR2 SASEGT. The CDR3 length is 12 residues. DNA of the CDR3: TGTGCCGCTGAGGAGGGTAATCAGCCCCAGCATTTT. Its translation: CAAEEGNQPQHF.

Ten or more counts support this clonotype. The chain recombines TRBV5-1 with TRBJ2-7; D is perhaps TRBD1 (6 bases). The germline V gene encodes CDR1 SGHRS and CDR2 YFSETQ. This CDR3 has 14 residues. Trimming took off 5 bases at V and 5 bases at J, with 17 bases between the two ends. The CDR3 reads CASRLETGPNEQYF. The CDR3 nucleotides read TGCGCCAGCAGACTCGAGACAGGACCCAACGAGCAGTACTTC.

This clonotype was seen many times. The chain carries TRBV25-1 and TRBJ1-2; D call uncertain. V was shortened by 3 bases and J by 7 bases, with 9 bases between the two germline ends. The CDR3 has 12 residues. Germline V gene sequence: CDR1 MGHDK, CDR2 SYGVNS. The chain's CDR3 is CASSDILSGYTF. The CDR3 DNA is TGTGCCAGCAGTGATATTCTCAGTGGCTACACCTTC.

This clonotype appeared many times. This chain uses TRBV4-1 with TRBJ1-1; D not resolved. The germline V gene encodes CDR1 MGHRA and CDR2 YSYEKL. The CDR3 extends over 15 amino acids. Trimming cost V 3 bases and J 1 base, with 12 bases left between them. The DNA of the CDR3 is TGCGCCAGCAGCCATTCTATTGCGGGGAACACTGAAGCTTTCTTT. Translated, it gives CASSHSIAGNTEAFF.

The CDR3 DNA sequence: TGTGCCAGCAGCCCGGGGACACAGACCTACGAGCAGTACTTC. Protein product: CASSPGTQTYEQYF. This chain uses TRBV7-7 with TRBJ2-7; possibly TRBD1 for D (6 bases). CDR1 and CDR2 (germline): SSHAT, FNYEAQ (reference sequence). The CDR3 length is 14 residues. V was clipped by 5 bases and J by 2 bases, with 13 bases between them.

The rearrangement joins TRBV9 to TRBJ1-5; maybe TRBD1 (5 bases). The V and J ends lost 3 bases and 11 bases respectively, with 18 bases between them. CDR1 is SGDLS and CDR2 is YYNGEE in the germline V gene. The CDR3 consists of 14 residues. This CDR3 reads CASSEAGPLETQHF. CDR3 coding DNA: TGTGCCAGCAGCGAAGCGGGGCCCCTGGAGACCCAGCATTTT.

The table lists this clonotype with a few counts. V usage is TRBV24-1 and J usage is TRBJ2-7, with 11 bases identical to TRBD1. Germline V gene data show CDR1 as KGHDR and CDR2 as SFDVKD. The CDR3 covers 16 residues. Trimming removed 3 bases from V and 3 bases from J; junction bases left unmatched: 6. DNA of the CDR3: TGTGCCACCAGTGATATGGGGGGACAGGGGGTCTACGAGCAGTACTTC. It translates to CATSDMGGQGVYEQYF.

About this clonotype: At one of its ends the junction is not consistent with the germline gene, which may arise from a read error. V and J are TRBV13 and TRBJ1-2; 10 bases align to TRBD1. Germline loops: CDR1 PRHDT, CDR2 FYEKMQ (reference sequence). The CDR3 is 16 amino acids. For the CDR3, the DNA is TGTGCCATCAGCGGCGGAGGGACAGGGGCTGGAAATGGCTACACCTTC. Amino acid sequence: CAISGGGTGAGNGYTF.

On this clonotype: No DNA is shown, since the ends of the CDR3 on it are uncertain; the CDR3 is the one TCRdb lists. The chain employs TRBV11-2 and TRBJ2-2. Germline-derived CDR1 and CDR2 are SGHAT and FQNNGV. Counting both end residues, the CDR3 totals 17 amino acids. The CDR3 loop reads CASSLFKAGWTPGSCFF.

This clonotype was found many times. The J gene is TRBJ2-7, the V gene TRBV20-1; 9 nucleotides match TRBD2. This CDR3 is 15 amino acids long. CDR1 DFQATT and CDR2 SNEGSKA come from the germline V gene (reference sequence). The trim removed 0 bases at V and 4 bases at J, leaving 7 bases unmatched. The CDR3 region is CSARDGASGVYEQYF. The CDR3, as DNA: TGCAGTGCTAGAGATGGTGCTAGCGGGGTTTACGAGCAGTACTTC.

The chain carries TRBV20-1 and TRBJ2-3; TRBD2 matches 11 bases. The CDR3 extends over 15 amino acids. Germline lookup yields CDR1 DFQATT and CDR2 SNEGSKA (reference sequence). The V gene end was trimmed by 3 bases and the J gene end by 0 bases; junction bases not matched to a gene: 2. The CDR3 region has the DNA TGCAGTGCTAGCAGGACTAGCGGGAGCACAGATACGCAGTATTTT. As protein: CSASRTSGSTDTQYF.

The gene calls are TRBV5-1 and TRBJ2-1, with a weak D call TRBD2 (5 bases). This CDR3 has 13 residues. The V gene's germline CDR1 is SGHRS and CDR2 YFSETQ. Trimming removed 7 bases at V and 2 bases at J, with 10 bases between. CDR3 sequence reads: CASSQRTYNEQFF. The CDR3 region has the DNA TGCGCCAGCTCCCAGCGGACCTACAATGAGCAGTTCTTC.

This clonotype came up once. The V gene is TRBV20-1, the J gene TRBJ2-5, with no clear D. Per the germline V gene, CDR1 is DFQATT and CDR2 is SNEGSKA (reference sequence). This CDR3 is 15 amino acids long. The germline V and J ends were trimmed by 6 bases and 4 bases, with 21 bases remaining between them. CDR3 nucleotide sequence: TGCAGTGCCCAAAGTGGGGTTTCCTGGGGAGAGACCCAGTACTTC. This sequence encodes CSAQSGVSWGETQYF.

This clonotype has a count of ten or more. This rearrangement joins TRBV5-1 to TRBJ1-6; tentatively, D is TRBD1 (6 bases). The germline V gene encodes CDR1 SGHRS and CDR2 YFSETQ. Deletions cut 0 bases from V and 6 bases from J, with 10 bases between. There are 15 residues in the CDR3. DNA for the CDR3: TGCGCCAGCAGCTTGGAGACAGGCCGTAATTCACCCCTCCACTTT. Protein: CASSLETGRNSPLHF.

The genes are TRBV5-1 and TRBJ2-1; D ambiguous. V was shortened by 4 bases and J by 0 bases, with 14 bases between the two germline ends. This CDR3 region has 16 residues. Germline V gene data show CDR1 as SGHRS and CDR2 as YFSETQ. The CDR3 DNA sequence: TGCGCCAGCAGCCCCGACGGGTTGGGCTCCTACAATGAGCAGTTCTTC. Amino acid sequence: CASSPDGLGSYNEQFF.